This passage covers 21 T cell receptor beta chains from one sample sequenced in a study of blood T cell repertoires in COVID-19. Here immunoSEQ multiplex PCR was the method, and the copy in TCRdb shows in-frame clones only, minus some. This table holds around 30,000 clones, about 90% found once. Sequencing input: peripheral blood. The receptors shown here come from a middle-aged man with active COVID-19.

The gene calls are TRBV10-3 and TRBJ1-2, with a possible D match to TRBD1 (5 bases). This CDR3 comprises 15 residues. Germline loops: CDR1 ENHRY, CDR2 SYGVKD. V gave up 8 bases and J gave up 0 bases, with 16 bases separating them. The CDR3 region has the DNA TGTGCCATCGGGGCAGAATTCTCAGCTAACTATGGCTACACCTTC. It is translated as CAIGAEFSANYGYTF.

The chain couples TRBV4-2 to TRBJ2-5, with TRBD2 identical over 7 bases. V lost 0 bases and J lost 4; bases outside the gene matches: 5. Looked up from germline, CDR1 is LGHNA and CDR2 is YNFKEQ. The CDR3 has 15 residues. CDR3 nucleotide sequence: TGTGCCAGCAGCCAAGATCATGGGAGGGGAGAGACCCAGTACTTC. Encoded protein: CASSQDHGRGETQYF.

The chain links TRBV2 to TRBJ1-2; D not resolved. The CDR3 is 12 residues long. Trimming cost V 1 base and J 7 bases, with 7 bases left between them. Per germline, CDR1 SNHLY and CDR2 FYNNEI. As DNA, the CDR3 is TGTGCCAGCAGTGAAGAGGCGGGTGGCTACACCTTC. Amino acids: CASSEEAGGYTF. Full variable domain (rest looked up from reference TRBV2 and TRBJ1-2): EPEVTQTPSHQVTQMGQEVILRCVPISNHLYFYWYRQILGQKVEFLVSFYNNEISEKSEIFDDQFSVERPDGSNFTLKIRSTKLEDSAMYFCASSEEAGGYTFGSGTRLTVV.

This rearrangement joins TRBV7-2 to TRBJ2-7; 8 bases map to TRBD1. CDR1 and CDR2 from the germline V gene are SGHTA and FQGNSA. V trimming: 5 bases; J trimming: 1 base; junction bases outside the gene matches: 4. CDR3 length: 14 amino acids. The CDR3: CASSHRTGSYEQYF. The DNA of the CDR3 is TGTGCCAGCAGCCATCGGACAGGGTCCTACGAGCAGTACTTC.

J is TRBJ2-1 and V is TRBV12-3 or TRBV12-4; 7 bases line up with TRBD2. The CDR3 length is 13 residues. Trimming took 2 bases from V and 9 from J; bases not matched to a gene: 4. The CDR3 nucleotides read TGTGCCAGCAGTTTAATTAGGGAGGGTGAGCAGTTCTTC. Protein sequence: CASSLIREGEQFF.

This clone was counted once. The CDR3: CASTRGGLDYEQYF. The DNA for the CDR3 is TGCGCCAGCACCCGCGGGGGACTAGACTACGAGCAGTACTTC. This chain links TRBV5-1 with TRBJ2-7, with 8 bases matching TRBD2. Germline CDR1 reads SGHRS; CDR2 reads YFSETQ. Unmatched junction bases numbered 8, after V lost 6 bases and J lost 3 bases. This CDR3 comprises 14 residues. Combining the CDR3 with reference TRBV5-1 and TRBJ2-7 gives the whole variable domain KAGVTQTPRYLIKTRGQQVTLSCSPISGHRSVSWYQQTPGQGLQFLFEYFSETQRNKGNFPGRFSGRQFSNSRSEMNVSTLELGDSALYLCASTRGGLDYEQYFGPGTRLTVT.

V and J are TRBV25-1 and TRBJ2-5; 9 bases are shared with TRBD1. CDR1 MGHDK and CDR2 SYGVNS come from the germline V gene. V shed 3 bases and J 5 bases; nucleotides not matched to a gene: 16. This CDR3 comprises 18 residues. The CDR3 sequence: CASSDSGPRTGDVETQYF. For the CDR3, the DNA is TGTGCCAGCAGTGACTCAGGCCCTCGGACAGGGGATGTTGAGACCCAGTACTTC.

The rearrangement uses TRBV29-1 and TRBJ2-1, with 12 bases that match TRBD2. Germline trimming cut 3 bases from V and 8 bases from J; bases unmatched to any gene: 17. There are 18 residues in the CDR3. Per the germline V gene, CDR1 is SQVTM and CDR2 is ANQGSEA. The chain's CDR3 is CSVDGRELAGGPSHEQFF. The CDR3 DNA reads TGCAGCGTTGACGGGAGGGAGCTAGCGGGAGGGCCTTCCCATGAGCAGTTCTTC.

The chain uses TRBV18 and TRBJ2-3; 10 bases align to TRBD2. The CDR3 is made up of 15 amino acids. The germline V gene encodes CDR1 KGHSH and CDR2 LQKENI. The junction had 3 bases not matched to a gene; V was cut back by 5 bases and J by 1 base. The DNA of the CDR3 is TGTGCCAGCTCAGAAACTAGCGGGGGCACAGATACGCAGTATTTT. Translating it yields CASSETSGGTDTQYF.

The genes are TRBV7-6 and TRBJ1-6; 8 bases agree with TRBD1. This CDR3 is built from 16 residues. The V segment lost 2 bases and the J segment 5 bases; nucleotides outside the gene matches: 5. Germline assignment: CDR1 SGHVS and CDR2 FNYEAQ. The CDR3 DNA follows: TGTGCCAGCAGCTTACAGGGGGCGCCCGATAATTCACCCCTCCACTTT. This codes for CASSLQGAPDNSPLHF.

The chain recombines TRBV28 with TRBJ1-1; TRBD1 is a possible D gene (5 bases). The CDR3 covers 13 residues. V gave up 9 bases and J gave up 1 base, with 12 bases separating them. CDR1 is MDHEN, CDR2 SYDVKM, per germline. CDR3 sequence: CASSWGGNTEAFF. The CDR3, as DNA: TGTGCCAGTTCGTGGGGGGGGAACACTGAAGCTTTCTTT.

J is TRBJ2-3 and V is TRBV2; 12 bases fit TRBD2. Trimming took 7 bases from V and 0 from J; bases not matched to a gene: 2. The germline V gene encodes CDR1 SNHLY and CDR2 FYNNEI. This CDR3 has 15 amino acids. CDR3 amino acids: CASTGTSGSTDTQYF. For the CDR3, the DNA is TGTGCCAGCACTGGGACTAGCGGGAGCACAGATACGCAGTATTTT.

The rearrangement links TRBV6-5 to TRBJ2-3; 14 positions agree with TRBD2. There are 15 residues in the CDR3. Losses at the gene ends were 6 bases for V and 5 bases for J; bases not matched to a gene: 4. The V gene's germline CDR1 is MNHEY and CDR2 SVGAGI. This CDR3 reads CASSSGLAGGDTQYF. The CDR3 DNA sequence: TGTGCCAGCAGCTCCGGACTAGCGGGAGGAGATACGCAGTATTTT.

The chain links TRBV19 to TRBJ1-6, with 7 bases matching TRBD1. Unmatched junction bases numbered 1, after V lost 1 base and J lost 7 bases. The CDR3 runs to 14 residues. Germline-derived CDR1 and CDR2 are LNHDA and SQIVND (reference sequence). CDR3 loop: CASSIVGGNSPLHF. The CDR3 DNA follows: TGTGCCAGTAGTATAGTAGGGGGCAATTCACCCCTCCACTTT.

The CDR3 protein is CASSLAGDRAHNYGYTF. The CDR3 DNA is TGTGCCAGCAGCTTAGCTGGGGACAGGGCGCATAACTATGGCTACACCTTC. The chain joins TRBV13 to TRBJ1-2, with 9 bases fitting TRBD1. With 1 base clipped from V and 1 base from J, the junction kept 7 bases outside the gene matches. Germline V gene sequence: CDR1 PRHDT, CDR2 FYEKMQ (reference sequence). The length of the CDR3 is 17 residues.

In its sample, this clone was seen a few times. The chain recombines TRBV5-1 with TRBJ1-6, with D possibly TRBD1 on 6 matching bases. The germline V and J ends were trimmed by 5 bases and 9 bases, with 18 bases remaining between them. CDR1 is SGHRS, CDR2 YFSETQ, per germline. The CDR3 sequence is 15 residues long. DNA for the CDR3: TGCGCCAGCAGACGGGAGGGGGGGCGAGGTTCACCCCTCCACTTT. Protein: CASRREGGRGSPLHF.

The CDR3: CASSPEDYGYTF. Here the CDR3 DNA reads TGTGCCAGCAGTCCCGAGGACTATGGCTACACCTTC. This sequence joins TRBV28 and TRBJ1-2; D gene ambiguous. The CDR3 has 12 amino acids. Germline CDR1 MDHEN, CDR2 SYDVKM. Trimming took off 5 bases at V and 3 bases at J, with 7 bases between the two ends.

A single count supports this clone. For the CDR3, the DNA is TGCAGCGTTGCGCACACGAAGGAAAAACTGTTTTTT. Its protein is CSVAHTKEKLFF. The gene calls are TRBV29-1 and TRBJ1-4; D gene unclear. Germline-derived CDR1 and CDR2 are SQVTM and ANQGSEA. Trimming removed 4 bases at V and 8 bases at J, with 11 bases between. The CDR3 covers 12 residues.

The chain employs TRBV7-2 and TRBJ1-1; D uncertain. This CDR3 has 12 amino acids. The V gene's germline CDR1 is SGHTA and CDR2 FQGNSA. V was pared by 7 bases and J by 6 bases, with 12 bases between. CDR3 residues: CASTLGSPEAFF. CDR3 coding DNA: TGTGCCAGCACCCTCGGGAGCCCTGAAGCTTTCTTT.

J is TRBJ1-2 and V is TRBV12-3 or TRBV12-4; D is undetermined. Trimming cost V 3 bases and J 4 bases, with 9 bases left between them. There are 13 residues in the CDR3. For the CDR3, the DNA is TGTGCCAGCAGTTTTAGCCTGGCCTATGGCTACACCTTC. It translates to CASSFSLAYGYTF.

The chain links TRBV18 to TRBJ1-2, with a weak D call TRBD1 (5 bases). The germline V gene has CDR1 KGHSH and CDR2 LQKENI. The V gene lost 5 bases and the J gene lost 1 base, with 8 bases spanning the gap. The CDR3 length is 13 residues. This CDR3 is CASSTDSNYGYTF. The CDR3 DNA follows: TGTGCCAGCTCAACTGACAGTAACTATGGCTACACCTTC.